Listed here are 25 T cell receptor beta chains from one sample, sequenced in a study of cytomegalovirus exposure and HLA in healthy donors. Amplification used 60 Vbeta primers and 13 Jbeta primers. Method: immunoSEQ multiplex PCR; TCRdb's copy keeps in-frame clones and lacks some. The data show some 160,000 clones, more than 70% seen once. The sample was PBMCs. These receptors came from a male donor in good health and CMV-seropositive.

The chain recombines TRBV7-9 with TRBJ2-7; D remains unclear. The V gene's germline CDR1 is SEHNR and CDR2 FQNEAQ (reference sequence). CDR3 length: 12 residues. Trimming stripped 3 bases from V and 4 bases from J, with 7 bases between. The CDR3: CASSFGLYEQYF. CDR3 nucleotide sequence: TGTGCCAGCAGCTTTGGGCTGTACGAGCAGTACTTC. The full variable domain, in which reference TRBV7-9 and TRBJ2-7 provide the parts outside the CDR3, is DTGVSQNPRHKITKRGQNVTFRCDPISEHNRLYWYRQTLGQGPEFLTYFQNEAQLEKSRLLSDRFSAERPKGSFSTLEIQRTEQGDSAMYLCASSFGLYEQYFGPGTRLTVT.

This chain uses TRBV7-2 with TRBJ2-7; D is unresolved. Trimming stripped 2 bases from V and 2 bases from J, with 7 bases between. The CDR3 loop spans 13 amino acids. Germline-derived CDR1 and CDR2 are SGHTA and FQGNSA. CDR3 in amino acids: CASSLLNTYEQYF. DNA for the CDR3: TGTGCCAGCAGCTTATTAAACACCTACGAGCAGTACTTC.

In its sample, this clone was seen once. This chain uses TRBV7-9 with TRBJ2-1; D is unresolved. Germline assignment: CDR1 SEHNR and CDR2 FQNEAQ (reference sequence). This CDR3 contains 11 residues. V gave up 3 bases and J gave up 6 bases, with 3 bases separating them. The CDR3 loop reads CASSFGNEQFF. As DNA, the CDR3 is TGTGCCAGCAGCTTCGGCAATGAGCAGTTCTTC.

This chain connects TRBV6-5 to TRBJ1-3; D uncertain. V lost 2 bases and J 0 bases, leaving 8 bases between the germline ends. CDR1 is MNHEY, CDR2 SVGAGI, per germline. The CDR3 runs to 15 residues. CDR3 sequence: CASSYGPSSGNTIYF. The DNA for the CDR3 is TGTGCCAGCAGTTACGGGCCGAGCTCTGGAAACACCATATATTTT.

The chain links TRBV5-8 to TRBJ1-1, with D hard to call. The CDR3 spans 14 residues. Deletions cut 4 bases from V and 5 bases from J, with 15 bases between. Germline V lookup: CDR1 SGHTS, CDR2 YDEGEE. Written as DNA, the CDR3 is TGTGCCAGCAGCCCCGCGGGGATTGAGACTGAAGCTTTCTTT. Its translation is CASSPAGIETEAFF.

This chain uses TRBV25-1 with TRBJ2-5, with TRBD2 matching 10 bases. The CDR3 has 16 amino acids. Germline V CDR1 and CDR2: MGHDK, SYGVNS. The trim removed 5 bases at V and 1 base at J, leaving 7 bases unmatched. CDR3 protein: CASSLKLAGIQETQYF. CDR3 bases: TGTGCCAGCAGTCTCAAACTAGCGGGAATCCAAGAGACCCAGTACTTC.

The chain has TRBV9 and TRBJ1-2; D unresolved. The CDR3 runs to 12 residues. V lost 4 bases and J 7 bases, leaving 11 bases between the germline ends. Per the germline V gene, CDR1 is SGDLS and CDR2 is YYNGEE. Here the CDR3 reads CASSSGERGYTF. The CDR3 DNA sequence: TGTGCCAGCAGCTCCGGAGAGCGTGGCTACACCTTC.

The CDR3 loop is CSYRQGTTNEKLFF. The CDR3 bases are TGCAGCTATAGACAGGGGACCACTAATGAAAAACTGTTTTTT. The chain has TRBV29-1 and TRBJ1-4, with 8 positions matching TRBD1. With V trimmed by 8 bases and J by 2 bases, 7 bases remained unmatched. The CDR3 is 14 amino acids. The germline CDR1 and CDR2 sequences are SQVTM and ANQGSEA.

This chain connects TRBV7-9 to TRBJ2-5; tentatively, D is TRBD2 (7 bases). This CDR3 comprises 15 residues. Trimming left V 4 bases short and J 4 bases short, with 16 bases between. Germline lookup yields CDR1 SEHNR and CDR2 FQNEAQ (reference sequence). The CDR3 here is CASSSPRGGGETQYF. CDR3 DNA: TGTGCCAGCAGCTCCCCGAGGGGGGGAGGAGAGACCCAGTACTTC.

The chain is built from TRBV5-6 and TRBJ2-1, with 14 nucleotides matching TRBD2. The CDR3 totals 15 residues. J was trimmed by 10 bases and V by 4 bases; bases with no gene match: 7. Germline loops: CDR1 SGHDT, CDR2 YYEEEE. The CDR3 region has the DNA TGTGCCAGCAGCCTGGGACTAGCGGGAGTAGGGGAGCAGTTCTTC. Its translation is CASSLGLAGVGEQFF.

This chain uses TRBV6-5 with TRBJ2-2; TRBD1 might be the D (6 bases). This CDR3 has 13 amino acids. The V gene lost 8 bases and the J gene lost 1 base, with 8 bases spanning the gap. The V gene's germline CDR1 is MNHEY and CDR2 SVGAGI. CDR3 protein: CASGRGNTGELFF. CDR3 sequence (DNA): TGTGCCAGCGGCAGGGGGAACACCGGGGAGCTGTTTTTT.

This clone was detected only once. The chain joins TRBV5-1 to TRBJ2-1, with 9 bases aligning to TRBD2. The V gene's germline CDR1 is SGHRS and CDR2 YFSETQ. The CDR3 totals 17 residues. V dropped 0 bases and J dropped 0; count of bases not matched to a gene: 4. The CDR3 nucleotides are TGCGCCAGCAGCTTGGTAGGAGCGGGAGGCTCCTACAATGAGCAGTTCTTC. Residues: CASSLVGAGGSYNEQFF.

The rearrangement links TRBV21-1 to TRBJ2-3; the table calls TRBD1, which could not be checked here. TRBV21-1 is assigned pseudogene status. The CDR3 loop spans 15 amino acids. The CDR3, as DNA: TGTGCCAGCAGCAAAGGGGCAGCTAATACAGATACGCAGTATTTT. Protein: CASSKGAANTDTQYF.

The chain uses TRBV14 and TRBJ2-7, with TRBD1 matching over 9 bases. The CDR3 is 15 amino acids. Trimming at V came to 2 bases and at J to 6 bases, leaving 8 bases not matched to a gene. Per germline, CDR1 SGHDN and CDR2 FVKESK. CDR3 in amino acids: CASSQRHRGLPEQYF. In nucleotides, the CDR3 is TGTGCCAGCAGCCAACGGCACAGGGGGCTTCCCGAGCAGTACTTC. Complete variable domain (other parts from reference TRBV14 and TRBJ2-7): EAGVTQFPSHSVIEKGQTVTLRCDPISGHDNLYWYRRVMGKEIKFLLHFVKESKQDESGMPNNRFLAERTGGTYSTLKVQPAELEDSGVYFCASSQRHRGLPEQYFGPGTRLTVT.

The chain recombines TRBV27 with TRBJ1-3; TRBD1 aligns across 7 bases. The CDR3 sequence is 15 residues long. V was pared by 4 bases and J by 2 bases, with 5 bases of the junction left unmatched. Per germline, CDR1 MNHEY and CDR2 SMNVEV (reference sequence). CDR3: CASSYKGTAGNTIYF. CDR3 in DNA: TGTGCCAGCAGTTATAAGGGGACAGCTGGAAACACCATATATTTT.

The genes are TRBV2 and TRBJ2-5, with no clear D. CDR3 length: 14 residues. Germline CDR1 is SNHLY and CDR2 is FYNNEI. V was shortened by 6 bases and J by 2 bases, with 13 bases between the two germline ends. CDR3 sequence reads: CASRSNDFQETQYF. DNA of the CDR3: TGTGCCAGCAGAAGTAATGACTTTCAAGAGACCCAGTACTTC. Combining the CDR3 with reference TRBV2 and TRBJ2-5 gives the whole variable domain EPEVTQTPSHQVTQMGQEVILRCVPISNHLYFYWYRQILGQKVEFLVSFYNNEISEKSEIFDDQFSVERPDGSNFTLKIRSTKLEDSAMYFCASRSNDFQETQYFGPGTRLLVL.

The rearrangement uses TRBV11-2 and TRBJ2-1, with 7 bases matching TRBD1. This CDR3 contains 12 residues. V lost 0 bases, J lost 12 bases, and 2 bases stayed unmatched. The V gene's germline CDR1 is SGHAT and CDR2 FQNNGV. CDR3 nucleotide sequence: TGTGCCAGCAGCTTAGACCGACAGGGGCAGTTCTTC. It encodes CASSLDRQGQFF.

The chain employs TRBV28 and TRBJ1-2; 9 bases agree with TRBD1. The CDR3 has 15 amino acids. The V gene end was trimmed by 2 bases and the J gene end by 8 bases; junction bases not matched to a gene: 9. Germline V lookup: CDR1 MDHEN, CDR2 SYDVKM. The CDR3 reads CASSLGDREARGYTF. The CDR3 coding sequence is TGTGCCAGCAGTTTAGGGGACAGGGAGGCTCGCGGCTACACCTTC.

This chain uses TRBV7-6 with TRBJ2-3; 11 bases agree with TRBD2. The J segment lost 5 bases and the V segment lost 2 bases, leaving 9 bases of the junction unmatched. The V gene's germline CDR1 is SGHVS and CDR2 FNYEAQ. The length of the CDR3 is 17 residues. This CDR3 reads CASSLQALAGGVDTQYF. CDR3 coding DNA: TGTGCCAGCAGCTTACAAGCCCTAGCGGGAGGTGTAGATACGCAGTATTTT.

J is TRBJ2-6 and V is TRBV5-4; D is undetermined. Germline V CDR1 and CDR2: SGHNT, YYREEE (reference sequence). CDR3 size: 15 residues. V was clipped by 1 base and J by 0 bases, with 5 bases between them. The CDR3 bases are TGTGCCAGCAGCTTGACGGGCTCTGGGGCCAACGTCCTGACTTTC. It translates to CASSLTGSGANVLTF.

The chain is built from TRBV25-1 and TRBJ2-2, with 7 bases aligning to TRBD2. In germline, CDR1 is MGHDK, CDR2 SYGVNS. J gave up 7 bases and V 1 base, and 6 bases lay outside the gene matches. CDR3 length: 15 residues. The CDR3 spells CASSELVSGGGELFF. CDR3 DNA: TGTGCCAGCAGTGAATTAGTATCGGGGGGCGGGGAGCTGTTTTTT.

The V gene is TRBV27, the J gene TRBJ2-1, with D tentatively TRBD2 (6 bases). The V gene lost 0 bases and the J gene lost 10 bases, with 13 bases spanning the gap. The germline CDR1 and CDR2 sequences are MNHEY and SMNVEV (reference sequence). The CDR3 is made up of 14 amino acids. The CDR3 coding sequence is TGTGCCAGCAGTTTATCCAGGCTAGCGCGGGAGCAGTTCTTC. Amino acid sequence: CASSLSRLAREQFF.

The chain is built from TRBV19 and TRBJ2-5, with 11 bases lining up with TRBD2. Germline V gene sequence: CDR1 LNHDA, CDR2 SQIVND (reference sequence). The CDR3 is 13 residues long. In DNA form, the CDR3 reads TGTGCAACTAGCGGGAGTTTAGGGGAGACCCAGTACTTC. This translates into CATSGSLGETQYF.

CDR3 loop: CASSRDGGSYEQYF. The DNA for the CDR3 is TGTGCCAGCAGCCGCGATGGGGGGTCCTACGAGCAGTACTTC. This chain joins TRBV7-2 and TRBJ2-7; D may be TRBD2 (6 bases). The CDR3 covers 14 residues. Trimming took 5 bases from V and 1 from J, leaving 12 bases between them. Germline V gives CDR1 SGHTA, CDR2 FQGNSA. The complete variable domain, with remaining parts taken from reference TRBV7-2 and TRBJ2-7, reads GAGVSQSPSNKVTEKGKDVELRCDPISGHTALYWYRQSLGQGLEFLIYFQGNSAPDKSGLPSDRFSAERTGGSVSTLTIQRTQQEDSAVYLCASSRDGGSYEQYFGPGTRLTVT.

This clone was counted between two and nine times. The chain combines TRBV5-1 with TRBJ1-1; 7 bases match TRBD1. There are 14 residues in the CDR3. Trimming cost V 4 bases and J 5 bases; bases outside gene matches: 8. Germline lookup yields CDR1 SGHRS and CDR2 YFSETQ. This chain's CDR3 is CASSPRQGVTEAFF. DNA for the CDR3: TGCGCCAGCAGCCCACGACAGGGAGTGACTGAAGCTTTCTTT.